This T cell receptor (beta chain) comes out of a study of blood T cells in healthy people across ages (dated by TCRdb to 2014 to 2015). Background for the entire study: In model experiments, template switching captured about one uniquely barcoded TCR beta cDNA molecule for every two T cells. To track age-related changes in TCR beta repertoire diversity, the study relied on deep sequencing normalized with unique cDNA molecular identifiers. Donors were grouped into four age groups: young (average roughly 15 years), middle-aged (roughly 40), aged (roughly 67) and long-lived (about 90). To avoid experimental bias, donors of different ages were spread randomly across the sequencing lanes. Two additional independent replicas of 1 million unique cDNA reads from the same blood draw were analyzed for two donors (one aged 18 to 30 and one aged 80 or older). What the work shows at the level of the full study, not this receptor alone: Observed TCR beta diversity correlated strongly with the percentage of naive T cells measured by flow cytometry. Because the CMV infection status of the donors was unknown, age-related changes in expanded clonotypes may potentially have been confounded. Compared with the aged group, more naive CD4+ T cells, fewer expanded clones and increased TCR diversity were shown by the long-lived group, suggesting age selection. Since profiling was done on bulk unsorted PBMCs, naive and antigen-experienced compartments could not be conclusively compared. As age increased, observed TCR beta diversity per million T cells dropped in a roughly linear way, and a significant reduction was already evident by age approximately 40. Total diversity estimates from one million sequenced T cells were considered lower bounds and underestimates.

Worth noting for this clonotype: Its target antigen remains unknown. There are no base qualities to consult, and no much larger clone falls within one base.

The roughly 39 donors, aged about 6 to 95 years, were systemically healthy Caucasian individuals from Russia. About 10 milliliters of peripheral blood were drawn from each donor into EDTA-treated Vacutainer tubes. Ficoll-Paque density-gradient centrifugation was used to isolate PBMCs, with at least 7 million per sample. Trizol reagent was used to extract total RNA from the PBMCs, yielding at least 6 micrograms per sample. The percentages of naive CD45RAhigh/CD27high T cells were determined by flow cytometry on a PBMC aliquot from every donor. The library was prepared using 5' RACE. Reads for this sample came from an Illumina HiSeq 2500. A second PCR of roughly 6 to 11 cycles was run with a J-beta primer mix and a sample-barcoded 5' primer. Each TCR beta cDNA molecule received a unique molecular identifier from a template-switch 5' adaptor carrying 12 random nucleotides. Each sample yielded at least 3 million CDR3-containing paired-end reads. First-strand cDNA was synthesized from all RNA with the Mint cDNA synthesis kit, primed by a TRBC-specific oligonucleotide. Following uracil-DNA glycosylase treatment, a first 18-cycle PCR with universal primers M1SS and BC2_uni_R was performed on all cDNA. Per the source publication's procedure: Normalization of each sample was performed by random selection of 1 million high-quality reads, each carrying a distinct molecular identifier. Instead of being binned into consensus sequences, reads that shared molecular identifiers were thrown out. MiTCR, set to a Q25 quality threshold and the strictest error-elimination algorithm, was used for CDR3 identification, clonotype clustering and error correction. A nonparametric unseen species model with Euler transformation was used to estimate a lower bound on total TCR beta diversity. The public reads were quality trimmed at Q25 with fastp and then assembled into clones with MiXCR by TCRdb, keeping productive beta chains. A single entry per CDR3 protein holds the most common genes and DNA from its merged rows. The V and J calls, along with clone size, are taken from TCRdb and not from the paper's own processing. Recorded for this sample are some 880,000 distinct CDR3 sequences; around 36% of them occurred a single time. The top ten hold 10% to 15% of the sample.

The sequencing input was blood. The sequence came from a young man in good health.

The nucleotide sequence is TGTGCCAGCATGACCACACAGAGGGTCTATGGCTACACCTTC. Its amino acids are CASMTTQRVYGYTF. The sequence joins TRBV6-1 to TRBJ1-2; the D gene cannot be named for sure. Taken from the germline V gene, the CDR1 and CDR2 loops are MNHNS and SASEGT. CDR3 length: 14 amino acids, cysteine to phenylalanine. Solely the CDR3 DNA is kept, with 42 bases framed from the first base. The V and J ends are trimmed by 7 bases and 4 bases, leaving 16 bases between them.